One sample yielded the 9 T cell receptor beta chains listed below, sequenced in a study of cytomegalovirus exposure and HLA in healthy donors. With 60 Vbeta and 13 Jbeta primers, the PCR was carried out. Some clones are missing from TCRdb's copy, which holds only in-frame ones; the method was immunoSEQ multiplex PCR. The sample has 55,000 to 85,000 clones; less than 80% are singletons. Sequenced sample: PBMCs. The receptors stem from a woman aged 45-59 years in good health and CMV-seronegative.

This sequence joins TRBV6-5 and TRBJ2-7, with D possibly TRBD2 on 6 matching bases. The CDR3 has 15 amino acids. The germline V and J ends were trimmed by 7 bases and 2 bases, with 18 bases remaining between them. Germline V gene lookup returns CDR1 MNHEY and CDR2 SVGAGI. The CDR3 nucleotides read TGTGCCAGCACAAAATTTATCGGGACTGCCTACGAGCAGTACTTC. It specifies CASTKFIGTAYEQYF.

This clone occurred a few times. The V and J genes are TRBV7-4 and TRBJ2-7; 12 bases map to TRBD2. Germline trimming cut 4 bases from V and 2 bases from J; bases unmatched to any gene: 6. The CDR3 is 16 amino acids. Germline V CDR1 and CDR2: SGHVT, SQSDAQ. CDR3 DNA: TGTGCCAGCAGCTGCGAGAGACTAGCGGGAGCCTACGAGCAGTACTTC. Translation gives CASSCERLAGAYEQYF.

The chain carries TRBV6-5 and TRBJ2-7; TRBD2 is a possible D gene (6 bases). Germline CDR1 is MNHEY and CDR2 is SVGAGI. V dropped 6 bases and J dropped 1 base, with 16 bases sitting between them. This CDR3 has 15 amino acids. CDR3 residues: CASRGSSANSYEQYF. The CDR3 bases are TGTGCCAGCAGGGGGTCTAGCGCTAATTCCTACGAGCAGTACTTC.

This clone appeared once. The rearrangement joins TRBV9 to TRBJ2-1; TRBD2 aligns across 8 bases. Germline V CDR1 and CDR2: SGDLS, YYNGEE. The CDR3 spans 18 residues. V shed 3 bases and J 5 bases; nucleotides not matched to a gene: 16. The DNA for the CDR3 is TGTGCCAGCAGCGCGATCCTTGGTTTACTAGCGGAAGACAATGAGCAGTTCTTC. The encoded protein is CASSAILGLLAEDNEQFF.

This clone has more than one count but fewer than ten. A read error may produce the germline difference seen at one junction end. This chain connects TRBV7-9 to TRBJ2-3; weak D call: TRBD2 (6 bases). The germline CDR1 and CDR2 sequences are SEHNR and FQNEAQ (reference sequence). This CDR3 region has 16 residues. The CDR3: CSSSRAGGAGTDTQYF. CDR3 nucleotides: TGTTCCAGCAGTCGCGCAGGAGGGGCGGGCACAGATACGCAGTATTTT.

CDR3 amino acids: CASSYTGPAFF. The CDR3 coding sequence is TGTGCCAGCAGTTATACAGGTCCTGCGTTTTTT. The rearrangement links TRBV2 to TRBJ1-4, with D maybe TRBD1 (5 bases). The CDR3 covers 11 residues. V was trimmed by 5 bases and J by 16 bases, leaving 14 bases between them. Germline CDR1 and CDR2: SNHLY and FYNNEI.

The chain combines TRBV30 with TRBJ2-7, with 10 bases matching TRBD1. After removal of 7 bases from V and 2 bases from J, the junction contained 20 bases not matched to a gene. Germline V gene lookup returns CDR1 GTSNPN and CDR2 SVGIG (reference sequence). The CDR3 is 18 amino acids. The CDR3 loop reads CASTGMGATGTGAYEQYF. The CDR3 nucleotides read TGTGCCTCGACGGGGATGGGTGCGACCGGGACAGGGGCCTACGAGCAGTACTTC.

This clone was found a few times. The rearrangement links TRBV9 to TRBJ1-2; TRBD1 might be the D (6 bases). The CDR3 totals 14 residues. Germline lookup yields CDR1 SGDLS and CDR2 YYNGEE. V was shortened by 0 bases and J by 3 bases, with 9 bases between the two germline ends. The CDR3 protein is CASSVGKGDYGYTF. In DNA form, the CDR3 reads TGTGCCAGCAGCGTAGGGAAGGGGGACTATGGCTACACCTTC.

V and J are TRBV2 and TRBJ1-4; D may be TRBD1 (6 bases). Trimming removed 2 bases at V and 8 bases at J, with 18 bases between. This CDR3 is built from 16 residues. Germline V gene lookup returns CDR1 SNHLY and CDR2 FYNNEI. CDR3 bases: TGTGCCAGCAGTGAATGGGTAGGGGGTTCGGCAGAAAAACTGTTTTTT. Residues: CASSEWVGGSAEKLFF.